This T cell receptor (beta chain) was recovered during a study of cytomegalovirus exposure and HLA in healthy donors listed by TCRdb under 2017. A note on the overall study: An earlier analysis of approximately 640 of the donors reported approximately 290 Gb of sequence data and around 110 million unique TCR beta sequences from about 179 million T cells. Roughly 300 gigabases of sequencing data and roughly 81 million unique TCR sequences made up an early release that covered several hundred HLA-typed donors. Of the 350 to 400 genotyped donors, approximately 80% fell in the genetic ancestry cluster associated with self-reported Caucasian donors. The study aimed to test whether cataloging public T cell receptors could reveal signatures of past pathogen exposure. The T cell repertoires of some 700 subjects were profiled by immunosequencing and related to cytomegalovirus serostatus. In addition to the first cohort of 650 to 800 subjects, a separate validation cohort of some 120 different subjects was used. High-throughput TCR immunosequencing, statistical association of individual TCRs with disease status, and machine learning were combined to predict cytomegalovirus infection status. To study patterns of TCR occurrence, a later analysis re-analyzed previously published TCR beta repertoires from around 700 donors and added high-resolution HLA genotyping. In the later analysis, no new phenotypic data were used to find candidate immune exposures; instead, reliance was placed on TCR beta sequences and their occurrence across donors. To decide whether each TCR beta V gene segment behaved as functional or pseudogenic, an earlier analysis of some 600 of the donors relied on high-throughput TCR beta sequencing. Donor age, sex, ethnicity and CMV serostatus were compiled together with the repertoire data. Genome-wide SNP genotypes for about 65% of the 666 donors were used in a later genetic analysis, which treated that subset as a discovery cohort. All discovery cohort repertoires had been generated on a single sequencing platform. Both class I and class II loci were covered by HLA typing, at four-digit resolution. Typing coverage differed by locus: A, B, C, DRB1 and DQB1 were typed in about 620-630 donors, DQA1 in about 500, DPA1 in around 600, and DPB1 in about 450. Four to six DR-DQ haplotypes were handled as single units for association and clustering, since linkage in the cohort was strong. Among under 450 genotyped donors of the cohort, an average of 235,054 unique TCR beta nucleotide sequences were sequenced per donor, roughly 18% of them non-productive. Overall results and qualifications from the work: It was suggested by the authors that the approach could potentially be generalized to other disease states and immunological phenotypes. According to a later analysis, most CMV-associated TCR beta chains appeared to be HLA-restricted, and the HLA associations seemed to be driven largely by CMV exposure. Three of the identified cytomegalovirus-associated TCR beta chains were confirmed in vitro to be specific for cytomegalovirus antigens. Strong co-occurrence of HLA alleles, especially DR and DQ, made assigning TCR associations to individual alleles difficult. Most TCR sequences were observed very rarely across donors, whereas some public TCRs were present in many individuals. The classifier was reported to diagnose cytomegalovirus status with high specificity and sensitivity in both the original cohort and the validation cohort. Only TCR beta chains were sequenced in this cohort, and the absence of alpha or paired-chain data limited detectable features. In an earlier analysis of approximately 590 of the donors, most TCR beta V segments appeared in productive rearrangements about 87% or about 30% of the time, broadly matching IMGT annotations. The study gave a list of 150 to 200 TCR beta chains associated with cytomegalovirus. In a later analysis, several top co-occurrence clusters were reported to appear linked to parvovirus B19, influenza, CMV and Epstein-Barr virus. Compared with the approximately 670-donor mean, donors in an Asian-associated ancestry cluster had fewer N-insertions in productive TCRs, according to a later genetic analysis. A further reported finding was that TCR beta sequences accurately predicted the HLA-A and HLA-B alleles for most subjects in the first cohort. Because some donors lacked HLA typing at each locus, the association tests relied only on the typed subset. Over 15 rarely observed V segments, including chromosome 9 orphons, were excluded from the earlier analysis of approximately 500 of the donors because counts were too low. A later analysis associated about 17,000 TCR beta sequences with specific HLA alleles at a false discovery rate of 0.05. Some IMGT-functional V segments, including TRBV6-2 and TRBV6-3, could not be told apart with the 87-base-pair reads, so those segments were excluded. According to a later analysis, TCR association rates differed among HLA loci, with DRB1 alleles showing the most associated TCRs and HLA-C alleles showing the fewest. In a later analysis, HLA-associated TCR beta chains were found to be more clonally expanded and to have lower generation probabilities than equally common non-associated chains. Correlated functional status among segregating V segments might be attributable to linkage disequilibrium, but an unknown experimental factor could not be ruled out. An association between a missense DCLRE1C variant and V-gene and J-gene trimming of TCR beta chains was found in a later genetic analysis and replicated in an independent cohort. Immune exposure information for the cohort was limited to CMV serostatus. The sequencing pipeline was judged likely to have produced a cluster of highly shared sequence variants as a technical artifact. Roughly uniform sequencing depth across donors was assumed in presence/absence analyses, although this assumption may not hold.

V sheds 3 bases and J sheds 4 bases, leaving 10 bases between their ends. As encoded in the germline V gene (reference sequence), CDR1 is LNHNV while CDR2 is YYDKDF. The CDR3 covers 13 residues, taking in both the cysteine and the phenylalanine. The retained sequence is limited to the CDR3, 39 bases, with the frame set at the first base. As to this clone: What antigen it recognizes has not been identified. No qualities accompany the bases; no much larger clone lies one base away.

To prepare the library, the immunoSEQ multiplex PCR assay was applied. For the multiplex PCR, a mixture combining 60 forward primers for TCR Vbeta segments and 13 reverse primers for TCR Jbeta segments was used. Amplification of the CDR3 region of rearranged TCR beta genes was performed with a multiplex PCR assay on genomic DNA. The Illumina HiSeq System was used to sequence the amplified TCR beta libraries as 87-base-pair reads. The study's processing was this. A later analysis counted about 76 million unique TCR beta chains across the 666 repertoires, and about 10 million of these chains were shared by at least two donors. Raw reads were error-corrected and collapsed into unique sequences by a nearest-neighbor algorithm in which closely related sequences were merged to remove PCR and sequencing errors. To assign V, D and J gene segments, CDR3 sequences were aligned to IMGT reference sequences. For a sequence to be retained, a match of at least six nucleotides to both a V gene segment and a J gene segment was required. Rearrangements were called productive when the CDR3 lacked stop codons and stayed in frame with V and J; all others were non-productive. CDR3 was defined according to IMGT convention as the region running from the second conserved V-encoded cysteine to the conserved J-encoded phenylalanine. Sequences without an unambiguous match to a single V gene segment were excluded from the earlier analysis of about 630 of the donors. An earlier analysis of several hundred of the donors called V segments functional above 56.7% productive rearrangements and segregating when the between-donor standard deviation exceeded 5%. A statistical classification framework was built to diagnose cytomegalovirus status from the catalog of TCR beta chain sequences. A later analysis assigned V and J genes by comparing TCR nucleotide sequences with IMGT/GENE-DB human TR gene sequences. Using the TCRdist pipeline, a later analysis assigned CDR3 sequences along with most-parsimonious VDJ recombination scenarios. In a later analysis, each TCR beta chain was defined by its CDR3 amino acid sequence together with its V-gene family, and reads without a unique V-gene family were excluded. In a later analysis, 550 to 650 highly shared, low-generation-probability nucleotide sequences were removed to address suspected cross-contamination and a sequencing artifact. In a later analysis, a clonal expansion index for each public chain was calculated from normalized within-repertoire ranks of inferred template counts. Generation probabilities in a later analysis came from a VDJ recombination model fitted to out-of-frame rearrangements, and those results were checked against IGoR. Hypergeometric tests were used in a later analysis to score TCR-TCR, TCR-HLA and TCR-CMV co-occurrence, with a repertoire-size bias correction applied to the TCR pairs. A later analysis estimated false discovery rates by permuting HLA or CMV assignments 20 times. In a later analysis, co-occurring TCRs were grouped with DBSCAN, and TCRdist sequence similarity was added when clustering was performed within HLA-allele-positive subsets. Co-occurrence clustering excluded repertoires with fewer than 30,000 or more than 120,000 public chains, plus five with anomalous nucleotide sharing. The source is immuneACCESS, and TCRdb retained only in-frame sequences with V and J called. Part of the clones is not carried over; for the studies checked, unresolved V genes explain less than half of this, and the remainder is unexplained. That table is the source of V, J and clone size, and D and trimming were worked out from the DNA. The sample table lists about 180,000 clones, less than 85% of them with a count of one. The top ten clonotypes cover around 6% of the sample.

The cohort comprised some 700 healthy bone marrow donors. At the time of sampling, all cohort members were nominally healthy, though unrecorded immune exposures were likely present. The donor tested CMV seronegative and was one of the 352 seronegative cohort members. A peripheral blood sample was provided by each donor, and peripheral blood mononuclear cells were used for TCR beta sequencing. The Qiagen DNeasy Blood Extraction Kit was used to extract genomic DNA from the blood cell samples. This TCR derives from a man aged 40-55 years in good health and CMV-seronegative. The sequenced sample consisted of PBMCs. The sequence links TRBV15 to TRBJ2-7, with the D gene not confidently named. The nucleotides read TGTGCCACCAGCAGGGAAAGGCGGTACGAGCAGTACTTC. Its coded protein is CATSRERRYEQYF.